This TCR beta chain originates from a study of T cell responses to AZD1222 COVID-19 vaccine. This clone was recorded only once. V lost 4 bases to trimming and J lost 2 bases; unmatched junction nucleotides: 7. The CDR3 is 16 residues long. CDR1 MNHEY and CDR2 SMNVEV come from the germline V gene (reference sequence). Clones were sequenced by immunoSEQ multiplex PCR, and TCRdb holds only the in-frame ones, with some missing. The table lists about 150,000 clones, more than 85% of them singletons. The J gene is TRBJ2-3, the V gene TRBV27; TRBD1 aligns across 9 bases. Sequenced here: peripheral blood, sampled 28 days after the second AZD1222 dose. The source of this sequence is an adult who received the AZD1222 COVID-19 vaccine. The CDR3 DNA reads TGTGCCAGCAGTTCCCTACAGGGGGCTGTCACAGATACGCAGTATTTT. As protein: CASSSLQGAVTDTQYF.